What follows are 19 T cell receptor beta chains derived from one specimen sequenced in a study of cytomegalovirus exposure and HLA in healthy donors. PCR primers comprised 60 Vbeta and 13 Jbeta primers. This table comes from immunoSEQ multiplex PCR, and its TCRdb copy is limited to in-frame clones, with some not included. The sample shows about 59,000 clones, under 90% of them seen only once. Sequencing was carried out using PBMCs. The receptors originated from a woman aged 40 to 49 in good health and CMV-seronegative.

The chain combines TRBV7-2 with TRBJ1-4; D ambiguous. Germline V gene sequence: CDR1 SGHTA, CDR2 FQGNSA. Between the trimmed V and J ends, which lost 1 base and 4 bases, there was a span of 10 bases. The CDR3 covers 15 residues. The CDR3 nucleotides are TGTGCCAGCAGCTTAGTGAGCCAGCGTAATGAAAAACTGTTTTTT. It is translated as CASSLVSQRNEKLFF.

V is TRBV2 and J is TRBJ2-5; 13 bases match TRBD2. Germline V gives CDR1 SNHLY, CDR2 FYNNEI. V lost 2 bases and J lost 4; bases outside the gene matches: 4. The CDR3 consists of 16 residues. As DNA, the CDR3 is TGTGCCAGCAGTGAAATTAGACTAGCGGGAGGAGAGACCCAGTACTTC. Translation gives CASSEIRLAGGETQYF.

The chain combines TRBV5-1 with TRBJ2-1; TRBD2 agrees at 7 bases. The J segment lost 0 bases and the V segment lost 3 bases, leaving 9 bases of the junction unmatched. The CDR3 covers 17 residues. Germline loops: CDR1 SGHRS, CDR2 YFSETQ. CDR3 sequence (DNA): TGCGCCAGCAGCTCGCCTTGGCTAGCGGTCTCCTACAATGAGCAGTTCTTC. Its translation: CASSSPWLAVSYNEQFF.

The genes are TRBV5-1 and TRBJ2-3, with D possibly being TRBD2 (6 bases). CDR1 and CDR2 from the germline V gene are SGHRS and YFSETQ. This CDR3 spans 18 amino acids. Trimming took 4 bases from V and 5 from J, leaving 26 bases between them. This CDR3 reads CASSPDLGIRERRDTQYF. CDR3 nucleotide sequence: TGCGCCAGCAGCCCCGATTTAGGAATCCGGGAGCGGCGAGATACGCAGTATTTT.

The DNA of the CDR3 is TGTGCCAGCAGTACGGACTTGAACACTGAAGCTTTCTTT. Amino acid sequence: CASSTDLNTEAFF. This chain links TRBV2 with TRBJ1-1; D is unresolved. V gave up 5 bases and J gave up 0 bases, with 7 bases separating them. Germline values: CDR1 SNHLY, CDR2 FYNNEI. The length of the CDR3 is 13 residues.

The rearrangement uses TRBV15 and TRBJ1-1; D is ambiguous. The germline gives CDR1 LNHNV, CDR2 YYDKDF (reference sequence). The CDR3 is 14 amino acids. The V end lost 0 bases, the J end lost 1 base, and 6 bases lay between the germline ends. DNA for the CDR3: TGTGCCACCAGCAGAGATAGTCGGAACACTGAAGCTTTCTTT. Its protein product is CATSRDSRNTEAFF.

CDR3 DNA: TGTGCCAGCAGTCCCCCGGGGGAAAAACTGTTTTTT. As protein: CASSPPGEKLFF. J is TRBJ1-4 and V is TRBV27; D not certain. The germline V gene encodes CDR1 MNHEY and CDR2 SMNVEV (reference sequence). V was cut by 5 bases and J by 8 bases, with 9 bases left in between. The CDR3 is 12 amino acids.

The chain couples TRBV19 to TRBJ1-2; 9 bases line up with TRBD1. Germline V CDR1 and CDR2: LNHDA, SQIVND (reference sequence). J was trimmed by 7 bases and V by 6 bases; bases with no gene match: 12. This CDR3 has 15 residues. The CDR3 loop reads CASSPRTGVLGGYTF. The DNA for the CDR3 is TGTGCCAGTAGCCCGAGGACAGGGGTATTGGGTGGCTACACCTTC.

CDR3 residues: CASSLRQGLAEQYF. The CDR3 DNA is TGTGCCAGCAGTTTGCGACAGGGCCTCGCCGAGCAGTACTTC. The chain uses TRBV27 and TRBJ2-7; 7 bases align to TRBD1. CDR3 length equals 14 residues. With V trimmed by 3 bases and J by 6 bases, 8 bases remained unmatched. Germline values: CDR1 MNHEY, CDR2 SMNVEV (reference sequence).

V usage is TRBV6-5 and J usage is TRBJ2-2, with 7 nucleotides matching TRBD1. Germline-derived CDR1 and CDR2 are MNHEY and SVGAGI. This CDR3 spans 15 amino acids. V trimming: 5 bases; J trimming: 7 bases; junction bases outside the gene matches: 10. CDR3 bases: TGTGCCAGCAGTACCCACAGGGGAAGGGGCGGGGAGCTGTTTTTT. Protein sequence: CASSTHRGRGGELFF.

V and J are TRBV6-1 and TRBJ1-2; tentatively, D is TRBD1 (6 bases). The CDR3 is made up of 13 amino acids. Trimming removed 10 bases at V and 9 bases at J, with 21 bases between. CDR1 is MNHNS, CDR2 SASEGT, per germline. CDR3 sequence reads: CANPGGQGECYTF. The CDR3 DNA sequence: TGTGCCAACCCCGGGGGGCAGGGAGAGTGCTACACCTTC.

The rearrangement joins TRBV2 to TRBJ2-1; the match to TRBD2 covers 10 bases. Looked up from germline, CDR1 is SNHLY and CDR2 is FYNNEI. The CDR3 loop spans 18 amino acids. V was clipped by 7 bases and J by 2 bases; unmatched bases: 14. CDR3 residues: CASKPIGAGGRTYNEQFF. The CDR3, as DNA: TGTGCCAGCAAACCCATAGGAGCGGGAGGGCGCACCTACAATGAGCAGTTCTTC.

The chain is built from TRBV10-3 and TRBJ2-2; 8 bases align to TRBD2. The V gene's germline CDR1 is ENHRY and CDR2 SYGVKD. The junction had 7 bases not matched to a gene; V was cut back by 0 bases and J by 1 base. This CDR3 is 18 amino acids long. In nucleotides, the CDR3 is TGTGCCATCAGTGAGTCTAAGGCTAGCGGGCAGAACACCGGGGAGCTGTTTTTT. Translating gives CAISESKASGQNTGELFF.

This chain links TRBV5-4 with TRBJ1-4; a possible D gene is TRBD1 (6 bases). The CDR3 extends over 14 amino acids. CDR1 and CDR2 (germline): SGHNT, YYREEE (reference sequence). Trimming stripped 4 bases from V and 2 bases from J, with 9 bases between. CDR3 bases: TGTGCCAGCAGCCCCAGGGGCACTAATGAAAAACTGTTTTTT. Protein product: CASSPRGTNEKLFF.

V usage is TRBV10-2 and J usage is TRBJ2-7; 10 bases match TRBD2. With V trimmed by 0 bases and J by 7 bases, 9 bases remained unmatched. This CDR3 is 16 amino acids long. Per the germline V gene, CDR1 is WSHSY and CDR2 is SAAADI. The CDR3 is CASSESRTSGRKEQYF. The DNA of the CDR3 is TGCGCCAGCAGTGAGTCGAGGACTAGCGGTCGGAAAGAGCAGTACTTC.

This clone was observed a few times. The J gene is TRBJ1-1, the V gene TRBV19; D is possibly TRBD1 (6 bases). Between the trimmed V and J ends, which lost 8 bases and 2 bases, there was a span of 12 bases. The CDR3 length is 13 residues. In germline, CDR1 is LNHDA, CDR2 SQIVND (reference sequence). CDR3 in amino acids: CASGGQINTEAFF. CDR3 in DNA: TGTGCCAGTGGGGGACAAATAAACACTGAAGCTTTCTTT.

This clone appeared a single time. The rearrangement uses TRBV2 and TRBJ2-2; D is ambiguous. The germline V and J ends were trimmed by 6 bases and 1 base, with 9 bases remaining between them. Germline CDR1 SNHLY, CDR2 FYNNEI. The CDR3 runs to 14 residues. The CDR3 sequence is CASRARQNTGELFF. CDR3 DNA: TGTGCCAGCAGGGCCAGGCAGAACACCGGGGAGCTGTTTTTT. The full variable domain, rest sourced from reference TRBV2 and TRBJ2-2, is EPEVTQTPSHQVTQMGQEVILRCVPISNHLYFYWYRQILGQKVEFLVSFYNNEISEKSEIFDDQFSVERPDGSNFTLKIRSTKLEDSAMYFCASRARQNTGELFFGEGSRLTVL.

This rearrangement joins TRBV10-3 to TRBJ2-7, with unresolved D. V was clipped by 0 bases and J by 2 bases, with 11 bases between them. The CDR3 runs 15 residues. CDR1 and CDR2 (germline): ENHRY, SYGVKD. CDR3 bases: TGTGCCATCAGTGAGTCGAATGGCCAAACCTACGAGCAGTACTTC. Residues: CAISESNGQTYEQYF.

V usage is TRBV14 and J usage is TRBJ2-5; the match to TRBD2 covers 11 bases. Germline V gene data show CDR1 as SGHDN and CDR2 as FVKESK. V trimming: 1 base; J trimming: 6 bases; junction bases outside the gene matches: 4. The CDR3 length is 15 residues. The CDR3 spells CASSQGLAGFQTQYF. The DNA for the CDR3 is TGTGCCAGCAGCCAAGGACTAGCGGGATTCCAGACCCAGTACTTC.